This TCR beta chain emerged from a study of human T cells and chemical hapten exposure. TCRdb used MiXCR to reprocess the RACE reads, holding one entry per CDR3 protein. The sample shows around 99,000 distinct CDR3 sequences, 9.5% to 15% of them seen only once. The time point here: patch test 1, 2 weeks after DPC sensitization. Treatment described: therapeutic diphenylcyclopropenone sensitization with weekly scalp DPC. V lost 0 bases to trimming and J lost 3 bases; unmatched junction nucleotides: 3. In germline, CDR1 is MNHNS, CDR2 SASEGT. The CDR3 consists of 16 residues. The gene calls are TRBV6-1 and TRBJ1-5, with 9 bases identical to TRBD1. This specimen consisted of whole blood, obtained in connection with sensitization to the hapten diphenylcyclopropenone (DPC). The receptor was isolated from a woman aged 40 to 50 with alopecia areata. Some clones in this sample may be carry-over from other donors' samples. This CDR3 reads CASSEAWTGVNQPQHF. The CDR3 DNA follows: TGTGCCAGCAGTGAAGCGTGGACAGGGGTCAATCAGCCCCAGCATTTT.